A selection of T cell receptor beta chains follows, all from one sample in a study of blood T cell repertoires in COVID-19. The protocol was immunoSEQ multiplex PCR, while the TCRdb copy is restricted to in-frame clones and leaves out a portion. The sample carries 320,000 or so clones, around nine tenths recorded once. The sample taken for sequencing was PBMCs or T cells enriched from blood (not recorded which). Receptors originate from a young man who had recovered from COVID-19. CDR3s include the opening cysteine and the closing phenylalanine or tryptophan. Each record gives: J gene, V gene, D gene, clone size, CDR3 protein, CDR3 DNA. The D gene is left open where the match is weak. Where a row states a size, it is once, few, many or the class of an expanded clone; other rows omit it.

TRBJ1-6 TRBV4-1 . . CASSRGQGMDNSPLHF TGCGCCAGCAGCCGCGGCCAGGGTATGGATAATTCACCCCTCCACTTT
TRBJ2-7 TRBV7-2 . . CASSLALIYEQYF TGTGCCAGCAGCTTAGCACTCATCTACGAGCAGTACTTC
TRBJ2-2 TRBV5-4 . . CASSSPGGELFF TGTGCCAGCAGCTCCCCCGGCGGGGAGCTGTTTTTT
TRBJ2-1 TRBV7-8 TRBD2 . CASSPTSGVYEQFF TGTGCCAGCAGCCCGACTAGCGGGGTATATGAGCAGTTCTTC
TRBJ2-1 TRBV3-1/TRBV3-2 TRBD2 . CASSQDSSGMGFNEQFF TGTGCCAGCAGCCAAGACTCTAGCGGGATGGGCTTCAATGAGCAGTTCTTC
TRBJ1-1 TRBV2 . . CASTLWPVEAFF TGTGCCAGCACCCTGTGGCCCGTTGAAGCTTTCTTT
TRBJ2-5 TRBV3-1/TRBV3-2 TRBD2 . CASSQVKIGLAGETQYF TGTGCCAGCAGCCAAGTTAAAATCGGACTAGCGGGAGAGACCCAGTACTTC
TRBJ1-2 TRBV28 . . CASSSRQVNYGYTF TGTGCCAGCAGTTCCCGACAGGTTAACTATGGCTACACCTTC
TRBJ2-3 TRBV4-2 TRBD1 . CASSHLVDRGYTDTQYF TGTGCCAGCAGCCATTTGGTTGACAGGGGGTACACAGATACGCAGTATTTT
TRBJ1-5 TRBV30 TRBD1 many CAWEDRGFYQPQHF TGTGCCTGGGAAGACAGGGGGTTCTATCAGCCCCAGCATTTT
TRBJ2-7 TRBV11-2 . . CASSLDHLEAAYF TGTGCCAGCAGCTTAGATCATCTGGAGGCAGCCTACTTC
TRBJ2-1 TRBV27 . . CASRRRANNEQFF TGTGCCAGCCGCCGCAGGGCCAACAATGAGCAGTTCTTC
TRBJ2-5 TRBV13 . . CASSLGPGVSLETQYF TGTGCCAGCAGCTTAGGCCCCGGTGTTAGCCTAGAGACCCAGTACTTC
TRBJ1-5 TRBV19 TRBD1 . CASKSGAGGRQPQHF TGTGCCAGTAAAAGTGGGGCAGGGGGGCGCCAGCCCCAGCATTTT
TRBJ1-2 TRBV28 TRBD1 . CASSKFDRGRGGYTF TGTGCCAGCAGTAAATTCGACAGGGGGCGAGGTGGCTACACCTTC
TRBJ2-7 TRBV11-3 . once CASSLEGREQYF TGTGCCAGCAGCTTAGAGGGCAGGGAGCAGTACTTC
TRBJ2-7 TRBV12-3/TRBV12-4 . . CASTRGTYEQYF TGTGCCAGCACCCGGGGGACCTACGAGCAGTACTTC
TRBJ2-2 TRBV12-3/TRBV12-4 . . CASSLTGGELFF TGTGCCAGCAGTTTGACTGGTGGGGAGCTGTTTTTT
TRBJ2-1 TRBV15 TRBD2 . CATSRDPIWGEAGGLNEQFF TGTGCCACCAGCAGAGACCCAATCTGGGGAGAAGCGGGGGGGCTTAATGAGCAGTTCTTC
TRBJ1-2 TRBV6-5 . . CASRDRFQPNYGYTF TGTGCCAGCAGAGACAGGTTCCAACCTAACTATGGCTACACCTTC
TRBJ2-7 TRBV28 . . CASSFPPTLATYEQYF TGTGCCAGCAGTTTTCCCCCCACTCTTGCCACCTACGAGCAGTACTTC
TRBJ1-4 TRBV30 . . CAWCPTGRRNEKLFF TGTGCCTGGTGCCCAACAGGGCGGAGGAATGAAAAACTGTTTTTT
TRBJ1-6 TRBV6-1 TRBD1 . CASSELGQGLSPLHF TGTGCCAGCAGTGAACTCGGACAGGGGTTGTCACCCCTCCACTTT
TRBJ1-2 TRBV5-6 TRBD1 . CASSLVGQGASGYTF TGTGCCAGCAGCTTGGTAGGGCAGGGGGCAAGTGGCTACACCTTC
TRBJ1-5 TRBV28 . . CASSLNSYSNQPQHF TGTGCCAGCAGTTTAAACAGTTATAGCAATCAGCCCCAGCATTTT
TRBJ2-5 TRBV9 TRBD2 . CASSPGLAENEETQYF TGTGCCAGCAGCCCAGGACTAGCGGAGAACGAAGAGACCCAGTACTTC
TRBJ1-1 TRBV14 . . CASSSGWYGNTEAFF TGTGCCAGCAGCTCAGGGTGGTACGGGAACACTGAAGCTTTCTTT
TRBJ2-5 TRBV18 TRBD2 . CASSPTAELAGTLETQYF TGTGCCAGCTCACCTACAGCCGAACTAGCGGGGACTTTAGAGACCCAGTACTTC
TRBJ1-2 TRBV5-6 . . CASSLVGARYGYTF TGTGCCAGCAGCTTGGTAGGGGCAAGGTATGGCTACACCTTC
TRBJ1-3 TRBV7-2 . . CASSLASRGGADTIYF TGTGCCAGCAGCTTAGCTTCTAGGGGGGGCGCGGACACCATATATTTT
TRBJ2-3 TRBV9 TRBD1 . CASSAEWDREGEDTQYF TGTGCCAGCAGCGCCGAATGGGACAGGGAAGGAGAAGATACGCAGTATTTT
TRBJ1-1 TRBV30 . . CAWSPSGTLNTEAFF TGTGCCTGGAGTCCTTCCGGGACACTGAACACTGAAGCTTTCTTT
TRBJ2-3 TRBV23-1 TRBD2 . CASSPFSGGGTDTQYF TGCGCCAGCAGCCCCTTCTCGGGGGGTGGGACAGATACGCAGTATTTT
TRBJ1-1 TRBV28 . . CASSPLGGAGTEAFF TGTGCCAGCAGTCCCCTGGGTGGGGCGGGGACTGAAGCTTTCTTT
TRBJ2-3 TRBV2 TRBD2 . CASSSSGGTDTQYF TGTGCCAGCAGCTCCAGCGGGGGCACAGATACGCAGTATTTT
TRBJ2-1 TRBV5-1 . many CASSFTGGANEQFF TGCGCCAGCAGCTTTACGGGTGGGGCAAATGAGCAGTTCTTC
TRBJ1-5 TRBV9 TRBD1 . CASSAGGHARQPQHF TGTGCCAGCAGCGCAGGGGGCCACGCGCGTCAGCCCCAGCATTTT
TRBJ1-2 TRBV3-1/TRBV3-2 . . CASSQGPGGYGYTF TGTGCCAGCAGCCAAGGCCCGGGTGGTTATGGCTACACCTTC
TRBJ2-7 TRBV7-8 TRBD1 . CASSLAGQVAYEQYF TGTGCCAGCAGCTTAGCGGGACAGGTTGCCTACGAGCAGTACTTC